The 17 T cell receptor beta chains below all came from one sample that was sequenced in a study of blood T cell repertoires in COVID-19. Produced via immunoSEQ multiplex PCR; TCRdb's table is partial and in-frame only. The profile shows more than 100,000 clones, around 87% of them singletons. The sample consisted of peripheral blood. These receptors came from a woman aged 60-75 years with acute or convalescent COVID-19.

This sequence joins TRBV12-3 or TRBV12-4 and TRBJ1-1; D gene unclear. This CDR3 has 12 residues. Deletions cut 4 bases from V and 2 bases from J, with 5 bases between. This chain's CDR3 is CASSWPNTEAFF. CDR3 in DNA: TGTGCCAGCAGTTGGCCCAACACTGAAGCTTTCTTT.

The chain uses TRBV5-3 and TRBJ2-7; 11 bases agree with TRBD2. TRBV5-3 falls under the ORF class, with uncertain function. J gave up 0 bases and V 1 base, and 12 bases lay outside the gene matches. CDR3 length equals 19 residues. CDR3 DNA: TGTGCCAGAAGCTTGATAGGGCTAGCGGGAGGAGAGAGCTCCTACGAGCAGTACGTC. Translation gives CARSLIGLAGGESSYEQYV.

This chain links TRBV11-2 with TRBJ2-5, with a weak D call TRBD2 (5 bases). Germline CDR1 reads SGHAT; CDR2 reads FQNNGV. The length of the CDR3 is 13 residues. The germline V and J ends were trimmed by 1 base and 4 bases, with 7 bases remaining between them. This chain's CDR3 is CASSLGELETQYF. The CDR3 nucleotides are TGTGCCAGCAGCTTAGGGGAGTTAGAGACCCAGTACTTC.

V and J are TRBV12-3 or TRBV12-4 and TRBJ2-7, with D possibly TRBD1 on 6 matching bases. V was shortened by 8 bases and J by 0 bases, with 8 bases between the two germline ends. The CDR3 runs to 12 residues. For the CDR3, the DNA is TGTGCCAGCCGACAGGCCTCCTACGAGCAGTACTTC. Its translation: CASRQASYEQYF.

V is TRBV12-3 or TRBV12-4 and J is TRBJ2-1; no clear D. With 3 bases removed from V and 6 bases from J, the gap between germline ends came to 3 bases. The CDR3 runs to 11 residues. The CDR3 DNA follows: TGTGCCAGCAGTTTGGCCAATGAGCAGTTCTTC. This codes for CASSLANEQFF.

The genes are TRBV29-1 and TRBJ1-1; possibly TRBD1 for D (5 bases). V dropped 2 bases and J dropped 5 bases, with 9 bases sitting between them. The CDR3 loop spans 12 amino acids. CDR1 is SQVTM and CDR2 is ANQGSEA in the germline V gene. The CDR3 bases are TGCAGCGTTGAATTTCAGGGTACTGAAGCTTTCTTT. This sequence encodes CSVEFQGTEAFF.

V is TRBV11-2 and J is TRBJ1-2; D uncertain. CDR3 length: 14 amino acids. V lost 7 bases, J lost 7 bases, and 19 bases lay in between. CDR1 and CDR2 from the germline V gene are SGHAT and FQNNGV. CDR3 DNA sequence: TGTGCCAGCAACACCCCCCCAGAGGTTGGTGGCTACACCTTC. Amino acids: CASNTPPEVGGYTF.

This chain connects TRBV19 to TRBJ2-3; TRBD2 matches at 7 bases. Trimming took 1 base from V and 4 from J; bases not matched to a gene: 5. The CDR3 totals 15 residues. CDR1 and CDR2 from the germline V gene are LNHDA and SQIVND (reference sequence). CDR3 amino acids: CASSIGGRGADTQYF. The CDR3 DNA reads as TGTGCCAGTAGTATAGGCGGGAGAGGGGCAGATACGCAGTATTTT.

The chain has TRBV28 and TRBJ1-2; 7 bases agree with TRBD1. The CDR3 has 14 residues. Germline lookup yields CDR1 MDHEN and CDR2 SYDVKM. Unmatched junction bases numbered 6, after V lost 6 bases and J lost 2 bases. In DNA, the CDR3 is TGTGCCAGCAGGGAGAGGGACAGAAACTATGGCTACACCTTC. This sequence encodes CASRERDRNYGYTF.

Regarding this clone: The same CDR3 is also encoded by other DNA sequences in this sample. The rearrangement joins TRBV5-5 to TRBJ2-7; D unresolved. Germline CDR1 and CDR2: SGHKS and YYEKEE (reference sequence). V shed 0 bases and J shed 1 base, with 5 bases lying between them. The CDR3 spans 13 residues. In nucleotides, the CDR3 is TGTGCCAGCAGCTTGGAGAGTTCCTACGAGCAGTACGTC. Protein: CASSLESSYEQYV.

This clone was seen a single time. The CDR3 DNA reads as TGTGCCAGCAGCAAAGGCGCGGGAGGGCTTGACAATGAGCAGTTCTTC. Translating gives CASSKGAGGLDNEQFF. V is TRBV21-1 and J is TRBJ2-1; the table gives TRBD2 as D, unverified against the DNA. TRBV21-1 is described as a pseudogene. This CDR3 spans 16 amino acids.

The V and J genes are TRBV6-2 or TRBV6-3 and TRBJ2-3; 11 bases align to TRBD2. V was clipped by 6 bases and J by 4 bases; unmatched bases: 6. The germline gives CDR1 MNHEY, CDR2 SVGEGT. CDR3 length equals 15 residues. For the CDR3, the DNA is TGTGCCAGCAGCAGACTAGCGGGGACCGCAGATACGCAGTATTTT. Its protein product is CASSRLAGTADTQYF.

This chain joins TRBV5-1 and TRBJ1-2; 9 bases line up with TRBD1. This CDR3 comprises 13 residues. The trim removed 3 bases at V and 6 bases at J, leaving 3 bases unmatched. CDR1 and CDR2 (germline): SGHRS, YFSETQ. The CDR3 is CASSSTGGNGYTF. The CDR3 coding sequence is TGCGCCAGCAGCTCGACAGGGGGAAATGGCTACACCTTC.

The J gene is TRBJ2-3, the V gene TRBV27; possible D gene TRBD2, 5 bases. The CDR3 is 13 residues long. Trimming left V 4 bases short and J 5 bases short, with 10 bases between. Per germline, CDR1 MNHEY and CDR2 SMNVEV (reference sequence). CDR3 DNA: TGTGCCAGCAGTTACGGGAATAGAGATACGCAGTATTTT. Translating gives CASSYGNRDTQYF.

This chain links TRBV18 with TRBJ2-1; perhaps TRBD1 as D (6 bases). The CDR3 is 15 amino acids. Trimming stripped 6 bases from V and 5 bases from J, with 17 bases between. Germline V CDR1 and CDR2: KGHSH, LQKENI. The CDR3 loop reads CASSLPGESNNEQFF. The CDR3 nucleotides are TGTGCCAGCTCCCTCCCAGGGGAATCGAACAATGAGCAGTTCTTC.

This rearrangement joins TRBV5-1 to TRBJ2-4, with TRBD2 as a possible D gene (5 bases). V lost 4 bases and J 9 bases, leaving 20 bases between the germline ends. Germline V gene sequence: CDR1 SGHRS, CDR2 YFSETQ. CDR3 length: 15 amino acids. The CDR3 DNA reads TGCGCCAGCAGCCCGGACGGGAACCCCCCGCCCATTCAGTACTTC. Translating it yields CASSPDGNPPPIQYF.

This chain connects TRBV5-1 to TRBJ2-3; 7 bases fit TRBD2. The CDR3 has 14 residues. V lost 5 bases, J lost 6 bases, and 9 bases stayed unmatched. Germline V gene data show CDR1 as SGHRS and CDR2 as YFSETQ. CDR3 residues: CASRVAGVRDTQYF. The CDR3 DNA reads as TGCGCCAGCAGGGTGGCGGGAGTCCGGGATACGCAGTATTTT. The variable domain in full, with the rest retrieved from reference TRBV5-1 and TRBJ2-3, is KAGVTQTPRYLIKTRGQQVTLSCSPISGHRSVSWYQQTPGQGLQFLFEYFSETQRNKGNFPGRFSGRQFSNSRSEMNVSTLELGDSALYLCASRVAGVRDTQYFGPGTRLTVL.